One and the same sample provided the 2 T cell receptor beta chains below, sequenced in a study of shared clonotypes between healthy human individuals. CD8 cells regarded as naive lacked CD45RO, were positively chosen for CCR7, and omitted terminally differentiated effector memory CD45RA+ cells. TCRdb's copy holds only in-frame clones and misses some; the assay was immunoSEQ multiplex PCR. The sample lists roughly 850,000 clones, roughly 96% occurring once. Sequencing was carried out using naive CD8+ T cells sorted from blood. Every receptor here comes from a man aged 25 to 40 in good health.

V is TRBV9 and J is TRBJ2-1; tentatively, D is TRBD2 (6 bases). Germline assignment: CDR1 SGDLS and CDR2 YYNGEE. Between the trimmed V and J ends, which lost 4 bases and 4 bases, there was a span of 18 bases. This CDR3 has 16 amino acids. In nucleotides, the CDR3 is TGTGCCAGCAGCCCGCCGAGAGGCGGGATGTACAATGAGCAGTTCTTC. This encodes CASSPPRGGMYNEQFF.

The V call is TRBV7-6, the J call TRBJ2-1, with D maybe TRBD1 (7 bases). CDR3 length: 14 residues. V lost 1 base to trimming and J lost 12 bases, with 16 bases between them. Germline V gene data show CDR1 as SGHVS and CDR2 as FNYEAQ. In DNA form, the CDR3 reads TGTGCCAGCAGCTTAGTAGGAGGGACAGAGATGCAGTTCTTC. Protein sequence: CASSLVGGTEMQFF.